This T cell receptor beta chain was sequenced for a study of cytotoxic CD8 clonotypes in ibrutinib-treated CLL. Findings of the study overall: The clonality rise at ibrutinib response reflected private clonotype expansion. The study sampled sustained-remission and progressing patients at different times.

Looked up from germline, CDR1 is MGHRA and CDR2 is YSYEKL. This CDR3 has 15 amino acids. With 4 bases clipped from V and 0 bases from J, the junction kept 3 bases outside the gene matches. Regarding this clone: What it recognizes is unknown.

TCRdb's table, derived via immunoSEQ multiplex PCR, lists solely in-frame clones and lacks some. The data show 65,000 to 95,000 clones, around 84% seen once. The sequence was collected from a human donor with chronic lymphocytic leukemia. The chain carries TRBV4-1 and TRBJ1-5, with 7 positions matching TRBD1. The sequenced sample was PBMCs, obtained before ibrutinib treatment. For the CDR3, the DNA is TGCGCCAGCAGCCTATGGGACAGTAGCAATCAGCCCCAGCATTTT. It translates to CASSLWDSSNQPQHF.